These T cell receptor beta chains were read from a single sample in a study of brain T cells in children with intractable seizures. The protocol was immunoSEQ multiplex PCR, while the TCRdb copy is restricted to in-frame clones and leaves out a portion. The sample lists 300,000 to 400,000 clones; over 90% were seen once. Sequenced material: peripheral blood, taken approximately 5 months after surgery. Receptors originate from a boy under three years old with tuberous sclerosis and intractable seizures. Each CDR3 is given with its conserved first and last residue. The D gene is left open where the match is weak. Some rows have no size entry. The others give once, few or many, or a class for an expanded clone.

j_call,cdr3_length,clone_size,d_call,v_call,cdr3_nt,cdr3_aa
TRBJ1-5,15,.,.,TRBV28,TGTGCCAGCAGCCTAGGGCCAGGGAGAAATCAGCCCCAGCATTTT,CASSLGPGRNQPQHF
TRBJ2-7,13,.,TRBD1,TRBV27,TGTGCCAGCAGTCCAGGACAGGGGGGCGAGCAGTACTTC,CASSPGQGGEQYF
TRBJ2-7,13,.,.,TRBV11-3,TGTGCCAGCAGCGTATTGACGGGGACCGAGCAGTACTTC,CASSVLTGTEQYF
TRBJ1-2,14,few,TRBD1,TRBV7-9,TGTGCCAGCAGCCCGGGACAGAAATTCTATGGCTACACCTTC,CASSPGQKFYGYTF
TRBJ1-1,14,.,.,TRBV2,TGTGCCGGCAAGGCTACCGGGGTGAACACTGAAGCTTTCTTT,CAGKATGVNTEAFF
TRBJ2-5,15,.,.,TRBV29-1,TGCAGCGTTGAAGAAGCAGGGGACCCCCAAGAGACCCAGTACTTC,CSVEEAGDPQETQYF
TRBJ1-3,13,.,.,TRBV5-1,TGCGCCATTGGGGGGGACTCTGGAAACACCATATATTTT,CAIGGDSGNTIYF
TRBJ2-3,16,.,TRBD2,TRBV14,TGTGCCAGCAGCCAAGTCCTAGCGGGAGGTGCCGATACGCAGTATTTT,CASSQVLAGGADTQYF
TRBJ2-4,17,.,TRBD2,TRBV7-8,TGTGCCAGCAGCTTACTGTGGGGGGGGACGGCCAAAAACATTCAGTACTTC,CASSLLWGGTAKNIQYF
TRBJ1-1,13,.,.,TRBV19,TGTGCCAGTAGTATAGGGAGGAACACTGAAGCTTTCTTT,CASSIGRNTEAFF
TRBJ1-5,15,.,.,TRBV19,TGTGCCAGTAGTACCGATGATGGTCTCAATCAGCCCCAGCATTTT,CASSTDDGLNQPQHF
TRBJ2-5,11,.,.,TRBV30,TGTGCCTGGAGCGGGCAAGAGACCCAGTACTTC,CAWSGQETQYF
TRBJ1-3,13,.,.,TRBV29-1,TGCAGCGTTGACAGCCGCTCTGGAAACACCATATATTTT,CSVDSRSGNTIYF
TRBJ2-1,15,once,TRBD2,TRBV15,TGTGCCACCAGCAAGGGGACTAGCGGGGCCACAGAGCAGTTCTTC,CATSKGTSGATEQFF
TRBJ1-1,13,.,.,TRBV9,TGTGCCAGCAGCGAGTGGGGAGACACTGAAGCTTTCTTT,CASSEWGDTEAFF
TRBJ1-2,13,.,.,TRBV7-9,TGTGCCAGCAGCTCCCCTGAGAGCTATGGCTACACCTTC,CASSSPESYGYTF
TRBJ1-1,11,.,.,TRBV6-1,TGTGCCAGCAGTGAAGGACGAACGTCTTTCTTT,CASSEGRTSFF
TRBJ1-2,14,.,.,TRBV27,TGTGCCAGCAGTCCCTCGGGAGGGGCTTATGGCTACACCTTC,CASSPSGGAYGYTF
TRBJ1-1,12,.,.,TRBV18,TGTGCCAGCTCACAGGGGAGAACTGAAGCTTTCTTT,CASSQGRTEAFF
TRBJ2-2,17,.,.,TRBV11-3,TGTGCCAGCAGCTTAGATCGGAAGCGCGGGGACACCGGGGAGCTGTTTTTT,CASSLDRKRGDTGELFF
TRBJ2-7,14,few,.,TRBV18,TGTGCCAGCTCACCACTAACAGGGAACTACGAGCAGTACTTC,CASSPLTGNYEQYF
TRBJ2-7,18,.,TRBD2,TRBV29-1,TGCAGCGTTGAAGGGGAACTAGCGGGACTCAAGATGACCTACGAGCAGTACTTC,CSVEGELAGLKMTYEQYF
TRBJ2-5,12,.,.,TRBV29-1,TGCAGCGTTGCAGGGGCCGGGGAGACCCAGTACTTC,CSVAGAGETQYF
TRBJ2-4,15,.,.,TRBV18,TGTGCCAGCTCACCTTTTGAGGAGGGTACGGACATTCAGTACTTC,CASSPFEEGTDIQYF
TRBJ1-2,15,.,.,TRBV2,TGTGCCAGCAGTGGTCACTATGGGCAAGAGTTTGGCTACACCTTC,CASSGHYGQEFGYTF
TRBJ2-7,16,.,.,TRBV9,TGTGCCAGCAGCGTAGGTGGCGGGCTGGTCTCCTACGAGCAGTACTTC,CASSVGGGLVSYEQYF
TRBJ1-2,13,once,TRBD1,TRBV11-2,TGTGCCAGCAGCTTACGGGACAGCTATGCCTACACCTTC,CASSLRDSYAYTF